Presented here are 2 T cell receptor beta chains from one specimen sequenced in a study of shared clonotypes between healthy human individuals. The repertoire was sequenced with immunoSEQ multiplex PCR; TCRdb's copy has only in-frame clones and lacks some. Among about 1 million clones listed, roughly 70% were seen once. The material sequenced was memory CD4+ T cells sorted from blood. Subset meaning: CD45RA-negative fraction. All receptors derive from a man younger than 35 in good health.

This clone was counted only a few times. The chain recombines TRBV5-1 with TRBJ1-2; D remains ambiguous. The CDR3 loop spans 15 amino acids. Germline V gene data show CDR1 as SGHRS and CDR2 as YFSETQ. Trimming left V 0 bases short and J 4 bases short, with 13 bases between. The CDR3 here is CASSLDAGISYGYTF. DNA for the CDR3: TGCGCCAGCAGCTTGGATGCCGGGATCTCCTATGGCTACACCTTC.

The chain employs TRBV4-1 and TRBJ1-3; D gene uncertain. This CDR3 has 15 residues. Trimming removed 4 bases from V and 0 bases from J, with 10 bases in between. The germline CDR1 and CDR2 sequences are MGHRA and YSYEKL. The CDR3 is CASSLLLSSGNTIYF. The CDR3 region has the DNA TGCGCCAGCAGCCTCCTACTTAGCTCTGGAAACACCATATATTTT.